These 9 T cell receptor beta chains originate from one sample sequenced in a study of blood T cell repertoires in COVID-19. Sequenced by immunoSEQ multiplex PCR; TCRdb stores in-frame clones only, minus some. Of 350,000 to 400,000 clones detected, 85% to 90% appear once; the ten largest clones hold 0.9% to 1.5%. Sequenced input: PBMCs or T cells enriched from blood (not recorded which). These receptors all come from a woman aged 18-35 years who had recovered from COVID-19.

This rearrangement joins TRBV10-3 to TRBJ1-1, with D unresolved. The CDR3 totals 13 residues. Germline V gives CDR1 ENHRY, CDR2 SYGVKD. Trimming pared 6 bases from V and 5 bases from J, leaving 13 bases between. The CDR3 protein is CAISLEEGTEAFF. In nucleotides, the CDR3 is TGTGCCATCAGCTTAGAGGAGGGTACTGAAGCTTTCTTT.

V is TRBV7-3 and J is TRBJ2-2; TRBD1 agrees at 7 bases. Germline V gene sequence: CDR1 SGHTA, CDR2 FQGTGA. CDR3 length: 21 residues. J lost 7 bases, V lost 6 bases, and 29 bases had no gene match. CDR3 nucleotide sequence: TGTGCCAGCAGACTAATTCCATCCCCTTCAGAGACAGGGCGCGCGGGCGGGGAGCTGTTTTTT. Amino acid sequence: CASRLIPSPSETGRAGGELFF.

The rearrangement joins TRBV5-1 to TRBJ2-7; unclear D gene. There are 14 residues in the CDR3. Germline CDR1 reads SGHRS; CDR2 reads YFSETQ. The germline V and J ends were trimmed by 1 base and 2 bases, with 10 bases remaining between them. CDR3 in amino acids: CASSLYGFPYEQYF. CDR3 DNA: TGCGCCAGCAGCTTGTACGGGTTTCCCTACGAGCAGTACTTC.

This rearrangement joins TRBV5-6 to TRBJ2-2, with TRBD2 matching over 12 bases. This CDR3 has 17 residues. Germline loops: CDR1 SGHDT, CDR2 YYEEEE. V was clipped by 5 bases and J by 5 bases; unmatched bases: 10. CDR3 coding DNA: TGTGCCAGCAGGTCCACCGGGACTAGCGGGCCTACCGGGGAGCTGTTTTTT. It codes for CASRSTGTSGPTGELFF.

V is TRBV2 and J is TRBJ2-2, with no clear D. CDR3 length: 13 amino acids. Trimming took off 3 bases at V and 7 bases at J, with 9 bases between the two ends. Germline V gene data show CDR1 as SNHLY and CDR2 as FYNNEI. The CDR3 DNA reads TGTGCCAGCAGTGATAGAGTCCACGGGGAGCTGTTTTTT. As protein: CASSDRVHGELFF. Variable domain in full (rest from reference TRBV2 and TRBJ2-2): EPEVTQTPSHQVTQMGQEVILRCVPISNHLYFYWYRQILGQKVEFLVSFYNNEISEKSEIFDDQFSVERPDGSNFTLKIRSTKLEDSAMYFCASSDRVHGELFFGEGSRLTVL.

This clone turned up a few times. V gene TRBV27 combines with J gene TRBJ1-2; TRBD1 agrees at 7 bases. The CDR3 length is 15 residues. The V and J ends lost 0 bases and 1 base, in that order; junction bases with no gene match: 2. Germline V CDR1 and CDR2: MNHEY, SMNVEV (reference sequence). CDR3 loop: CASSLSGGVNYGYTF. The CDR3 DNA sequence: TGTGCCAGCAGTTTATCAGGGGGCGTTAACTATGGCTACACCTTC.

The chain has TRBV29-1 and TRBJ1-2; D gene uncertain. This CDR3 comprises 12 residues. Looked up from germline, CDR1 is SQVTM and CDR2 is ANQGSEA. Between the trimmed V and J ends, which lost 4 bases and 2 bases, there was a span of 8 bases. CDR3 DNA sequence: TGCAGCGTTGCCCGTGTAAACTATGGCTACACCTTC. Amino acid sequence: CSVARVNYGYTF.

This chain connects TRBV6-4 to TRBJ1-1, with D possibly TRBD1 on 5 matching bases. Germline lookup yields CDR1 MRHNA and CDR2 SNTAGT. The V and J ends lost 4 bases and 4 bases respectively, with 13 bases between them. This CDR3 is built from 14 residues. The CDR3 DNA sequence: TGTGCCAGCAGTGTGGAGGGGTGGGCCACTGAAGCTTTCTTT. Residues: CASSVEGWATEAFF.

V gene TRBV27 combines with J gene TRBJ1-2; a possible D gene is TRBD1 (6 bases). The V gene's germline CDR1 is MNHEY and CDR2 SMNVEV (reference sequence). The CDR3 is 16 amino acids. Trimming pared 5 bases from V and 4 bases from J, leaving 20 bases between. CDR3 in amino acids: CASSRGVRGGTYGYTF. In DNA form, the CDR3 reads TGTGCCAGCAGTCGAGGAGTTCGAGGGGGAACCTATGGCTACACCTTC.